This TCR beta chain was recovered during a study of T cell clones after liver transplantation (dated by TCRdb to the late 2010s). Some background on the complete study: The samples were obtained from ITN030ST, a randomized trial that attempted immunosuppression withdrawal within 2 years after liver transplantation. Blood samples were collected pre-transplant, pre-randomization before withdrawal, and post-randomization after either complete withdrawal or failed withdrawal. Third party-reactive TCRbeta sequences were also identified from pre-transplant MLRs to serve as an antigen-independent comparator for donor-reactive sequences. No induction therapy was given to the subjects, and standard immunosuppression was administered until randomization at 12-24 months post-transplant. Donor-reactive T cell clones were identified by TCRbeta sequencing after a pre-transplant mixed lymphocyte reaction and then tracked in post-transplant blood. The studied cohort comprised 8 liver transplant recipients, 3 classified as tolerant and 5 as non-tolerant. Three of the eight recipients were HCV-positive; the others were transplanted for non-autoimmune, non-viral indications. Tolerance meant complete immunosuppression withdrawal for at least one year without liver enzymes rising beyond twice the upper limit of normal.

Thawed unstimulated PBMCs were stained for CD3, CD4 and CD8 and FACS-sorted into CD3+CD4+ and CD3+CD8+ populations. Randomization to immunosuppression withdrawal applied to every one of the 8 studied subjects. The Qiagen DNeasy Blood and Tissue Kit was used to isolate genomic DNA. In this sample, this clone turned up a few times. What antigen it recognizes has not been identified. Per-nucleotide qualities are absent, and no much larger clonotype sits a single base away. The research as a whole found: Low numbers of available donor cells limited the measurable donor-reactive repertoire in a couple of subjects. Donor-reactive sequences decreased more than third party-reactive sequences, which suggests partial antigen-specific deletion that was not related to withdrawal success. When repertoire turnover was accounted for, significantly reduced detection of donor-reactive sequences was found in 7 of 8 subjects for CD4 and in 8 of 8 subjects for CD8. Because of small, heterogeneous patient numbers and non-standardized post-transplant time points, the conclusions were only preliminary. Circulating donor-reactive CD4 TCRbeta sequences fell significantly post-transplant in 5 of 8 subjects, irrespective of tolerance or HCV status. Because no allograft tissue specimens were available, donor-reactive T cells may have migrated into the graft instead of being deleted.

Frozen genomic DNA underwent high-throughput TCRbeta CDR3 sequencing by immunoSEQ, including PCR amplification, mapping, bias correction and internal controls. The authors' analysis ran thus. Productive rearrangements were kept, and unique TCRbeta sequences were defined by CDR3 nucleotide sequence plus V and J gene. For classification of a sequence as donor-reactive, at least 5-fold expansion in CFSE-low cells relative to unstimulated pre-transplant cells and a frequency of at least 0.01% were required. Minimum frequency thresholds were set for each subject based on the unstimulated sample with the lowest template count, ensuring at least 90% detection power. Jensen-Shannon divergence between the top 1000 TCRbeta sequences post-transplant and pre-transplant was used to measure repertoire turnover. Changes in detection of donor-reactive sequences were assessed with two-sided Fisher's exact tests. Imported from immuneACCESS, the table was reduced by TCRdb to in-frame sequences with V and J called. These copies leave out some clones; in studies compared against another copy, an unresolved V gene accounts for under half, and the cause of the remainder is not known. V and J calls and clone size come straight from that table; D and trimming were deduced from the DNA. The table for this sample lists 15,000 to 20,000 clones; 75% to 85% of them were counted only once. The ten largest clonotypes hold approximately 35% of the sample.

CDR1 and CDR2, looked up from the germline V gene, are SGDLS and YYNGEE. From the cysteine up to the phenylalanine, the CDR3 has a length of 14 residues. Left in the record is the CDR3 DNA by itself, 42 bases read in frame from the first base. The junction carries 10 bases between V and J, which are trimmed by 3 bases and 4 bases respectively. The chain employs TRBV9 and TRBJ2-2; TRBD2 is possibly the D segment (6 matching bases). This receptor was obtained from a human patient who received a liver transplant. Once a transplant has taken place, some T cells may be donor derived. The specimen was CD8+ T cells from blood, collected around 50 months after liver transplant. CDR3 region: CASSAKTSTGELFF. The bases are TGTGCCAGCAGCGCGAAGACTAGCACCGGGGAGCTGTTTTTT.